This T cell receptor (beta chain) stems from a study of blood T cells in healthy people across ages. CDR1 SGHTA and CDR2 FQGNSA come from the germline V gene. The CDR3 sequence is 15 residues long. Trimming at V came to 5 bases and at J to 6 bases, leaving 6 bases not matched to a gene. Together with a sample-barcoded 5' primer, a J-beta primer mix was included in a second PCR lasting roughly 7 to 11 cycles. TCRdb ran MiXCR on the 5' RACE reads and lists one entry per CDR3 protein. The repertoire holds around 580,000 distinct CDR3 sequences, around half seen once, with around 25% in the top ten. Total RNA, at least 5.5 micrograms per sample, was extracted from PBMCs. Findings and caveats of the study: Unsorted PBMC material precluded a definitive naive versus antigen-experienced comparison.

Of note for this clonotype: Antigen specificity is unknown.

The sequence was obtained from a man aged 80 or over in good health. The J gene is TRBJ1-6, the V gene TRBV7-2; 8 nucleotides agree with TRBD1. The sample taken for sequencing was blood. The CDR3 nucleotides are TGTGCCAGCAGCATGACCACAGGGGGTAATTCACCCCTCCACTTT. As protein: CASSMTTGGNSPLHF.